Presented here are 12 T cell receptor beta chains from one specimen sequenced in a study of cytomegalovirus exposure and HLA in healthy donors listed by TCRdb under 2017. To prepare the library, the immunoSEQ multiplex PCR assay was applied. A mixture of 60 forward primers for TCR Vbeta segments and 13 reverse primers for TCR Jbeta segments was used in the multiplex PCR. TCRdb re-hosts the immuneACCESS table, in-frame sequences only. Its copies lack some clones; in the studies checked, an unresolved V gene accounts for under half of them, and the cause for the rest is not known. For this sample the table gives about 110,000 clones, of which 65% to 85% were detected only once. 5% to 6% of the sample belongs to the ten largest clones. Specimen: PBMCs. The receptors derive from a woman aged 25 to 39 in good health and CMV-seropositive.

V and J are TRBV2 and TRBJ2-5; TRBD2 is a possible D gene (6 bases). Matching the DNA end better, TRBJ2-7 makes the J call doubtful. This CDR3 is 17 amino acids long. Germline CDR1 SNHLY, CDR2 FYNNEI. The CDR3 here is CASSGWQTRITTYEQYF. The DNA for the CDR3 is TGTGCCAGCAGTGGCTGGCAGACTAGAATAACCACCTACGAGCAGTACTTC.

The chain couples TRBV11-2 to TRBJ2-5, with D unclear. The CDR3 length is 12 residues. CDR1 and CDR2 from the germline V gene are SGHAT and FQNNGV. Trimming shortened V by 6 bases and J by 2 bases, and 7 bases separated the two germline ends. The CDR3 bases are TGTGCCAGCAGTCAATTTCAAGAGACCCAGTACTTC. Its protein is CASSQFQETQYF.

The CDR3 sequence: CASSGWDSVTYGYTF. CDR3 in DNA: TGTGCCAGCAGCGGATGGGACAGCGTCACCTATGGCTACACCTTC. The chain links TRBV13 to TRBJ1-2, with TRBD1 matching over 7 bases. The germline V gene has CDR1 PRHDT and CDR2 FYEKMQ (reference sequence). Losses at the gene ends were 5 bases for V and 4 bases for J; bases not matched to a gene: 10. The CDR3 runs 15 residues.

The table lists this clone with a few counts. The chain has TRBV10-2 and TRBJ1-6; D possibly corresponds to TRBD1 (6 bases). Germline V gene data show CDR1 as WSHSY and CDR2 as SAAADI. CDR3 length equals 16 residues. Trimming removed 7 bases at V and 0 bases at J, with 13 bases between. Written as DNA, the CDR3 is TGCGCCAGCATAGGGGACACGAGCTCCTATAATTCACCCCTCCACTTT. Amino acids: CASIGDTSSYNSPLHF.

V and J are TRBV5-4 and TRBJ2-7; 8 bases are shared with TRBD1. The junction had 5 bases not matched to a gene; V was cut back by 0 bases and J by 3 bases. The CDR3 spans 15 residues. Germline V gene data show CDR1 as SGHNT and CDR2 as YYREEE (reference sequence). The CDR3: CASSLVGQGNYEQYF. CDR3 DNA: TGTGCCAGCAGCTTGGTCGGACAGGGAAACTACGAGCAGTACTTC.

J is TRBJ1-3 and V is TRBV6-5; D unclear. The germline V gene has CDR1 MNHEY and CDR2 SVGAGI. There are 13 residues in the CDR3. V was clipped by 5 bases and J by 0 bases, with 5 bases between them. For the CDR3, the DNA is TGTGCCAGCAGTCCATTCTCTGGAAACACCATATATTTT. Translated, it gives CASSPFSGNTIYF.

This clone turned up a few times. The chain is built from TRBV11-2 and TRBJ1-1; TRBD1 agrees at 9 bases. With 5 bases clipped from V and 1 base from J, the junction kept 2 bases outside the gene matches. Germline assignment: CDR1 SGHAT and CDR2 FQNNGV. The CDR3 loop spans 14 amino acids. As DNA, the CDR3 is TGTGCCAGCAGCCGACAGGGGGGGAACACTGAAGCTTTCTTT. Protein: CASSRQGGNTEAFF. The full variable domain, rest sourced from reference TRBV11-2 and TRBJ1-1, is EAGVAQSPRYKIIEKRQSVAFWCNPISGHATLYWYQQILGQGPKLLIQFQNNGVVDDSQLPKDRFSAERLKGVDSTLKIQPAKLEDSAVYLCASSRQGGNTEAFFGQGTRLTVV.

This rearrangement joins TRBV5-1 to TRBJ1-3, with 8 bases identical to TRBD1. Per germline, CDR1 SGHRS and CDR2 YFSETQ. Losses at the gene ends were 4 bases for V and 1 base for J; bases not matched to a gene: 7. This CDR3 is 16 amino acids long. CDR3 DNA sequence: TGCGCCAGCAGCAAAGGACAGGGCGGGTCTGGAAACACCATATATTTT. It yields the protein CASSKGQGGSGNTIYF.

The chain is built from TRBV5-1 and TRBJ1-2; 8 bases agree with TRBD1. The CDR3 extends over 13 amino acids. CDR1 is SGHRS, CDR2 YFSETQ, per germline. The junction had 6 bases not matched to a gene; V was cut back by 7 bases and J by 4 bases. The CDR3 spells CASGPGTGYGYTF. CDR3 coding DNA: TGCGCCAGCGGCCCCGGGACAGGCTATGGCTACACCTTC.

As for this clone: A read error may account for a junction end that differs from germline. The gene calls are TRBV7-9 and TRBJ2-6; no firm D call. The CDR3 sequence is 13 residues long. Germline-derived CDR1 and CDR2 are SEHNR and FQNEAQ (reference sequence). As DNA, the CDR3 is TGTTCCAGCAGCCTGTCCGGGGCCAACGTCCTGACTTTC. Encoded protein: CSSSLSGANVLTF.

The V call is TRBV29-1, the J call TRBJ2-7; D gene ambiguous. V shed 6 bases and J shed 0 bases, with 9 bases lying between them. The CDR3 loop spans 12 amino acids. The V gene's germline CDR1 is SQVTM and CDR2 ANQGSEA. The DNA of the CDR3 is TGCAGCGTCCAGCTAGTCTCCTACGAGCAGTACTTC. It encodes CSVQLVSYEQYF.

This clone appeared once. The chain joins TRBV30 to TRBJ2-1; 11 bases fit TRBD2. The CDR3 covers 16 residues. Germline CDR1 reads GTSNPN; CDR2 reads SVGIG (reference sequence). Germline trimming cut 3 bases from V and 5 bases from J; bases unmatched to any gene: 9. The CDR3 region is CAWSPGTSGQHNEQFF. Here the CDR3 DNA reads TGTGCCTGGAGCCCAGGGACTAGCGGACAACACAATGAGCAGTTCTTC.